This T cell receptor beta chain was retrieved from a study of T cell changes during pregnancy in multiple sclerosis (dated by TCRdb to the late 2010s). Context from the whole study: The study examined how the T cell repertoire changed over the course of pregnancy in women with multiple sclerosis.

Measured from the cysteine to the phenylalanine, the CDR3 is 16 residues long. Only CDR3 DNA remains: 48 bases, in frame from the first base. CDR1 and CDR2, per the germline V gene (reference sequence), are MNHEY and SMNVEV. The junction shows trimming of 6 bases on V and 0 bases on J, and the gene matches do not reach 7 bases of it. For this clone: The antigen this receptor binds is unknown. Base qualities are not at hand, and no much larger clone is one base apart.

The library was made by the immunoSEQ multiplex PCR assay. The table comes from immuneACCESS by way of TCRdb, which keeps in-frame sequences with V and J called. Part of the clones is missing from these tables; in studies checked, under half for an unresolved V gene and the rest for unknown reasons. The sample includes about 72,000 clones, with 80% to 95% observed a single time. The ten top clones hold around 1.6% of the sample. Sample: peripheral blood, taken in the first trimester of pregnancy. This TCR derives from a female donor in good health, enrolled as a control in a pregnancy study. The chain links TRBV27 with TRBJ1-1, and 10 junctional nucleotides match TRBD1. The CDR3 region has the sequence CASRGDRGVLNTEAFF. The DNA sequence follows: TGTGCCAGCAGGGGGGACAGGGGAGTTCTGAACACTGAAGCTTTCTTT.